Detailed here is one T cell receptor (beta chain). There are 13 residues in the CDR3. The ends were cut back, 1 base at V and 6 bases at J, with 9 bases in the middle. The germline V gene encodes CDR1 SGHRS and CDR2 YFSETQ. Original processing methods: Cell counts per sample came from amplifying reference gene primers. Sequencing was performed with immunoSEQ multiplex PCR; in TCRdb, only in-frame clones are kept and a portion is missing. V and J calls and clone size come straight from that table; D and trimming were deduced from the DNA. The profile covers about 300,000 clones, with around 87% appearing a single time and 1.3% taken by the ten largest. The source of the sample is a study of blood T cell repertoires in COVID-19. Turning to the study itself: Acute-phase and convalescent COVID-19 samples originated in the United States, Italy and Spain. From T cells, B-cell-depleted T cells, or PBMCs came the material, which was cDNA or gDNA.

This rearrangement joins TRBV5-1 to TRBJ2-3, with a possible D match to TRBD2 (5 bases). The origin of this receptor is a man between 65 and 79 years old with acute or convalescent COVID-19. Sequenced sample: peripheral blood. The CDR3, as DNA: TGCGCCAGCAGCTTGCCCCAGCGGGATACGCAGTATTTT. Protein sequence: CASSLPQRDTQYF.